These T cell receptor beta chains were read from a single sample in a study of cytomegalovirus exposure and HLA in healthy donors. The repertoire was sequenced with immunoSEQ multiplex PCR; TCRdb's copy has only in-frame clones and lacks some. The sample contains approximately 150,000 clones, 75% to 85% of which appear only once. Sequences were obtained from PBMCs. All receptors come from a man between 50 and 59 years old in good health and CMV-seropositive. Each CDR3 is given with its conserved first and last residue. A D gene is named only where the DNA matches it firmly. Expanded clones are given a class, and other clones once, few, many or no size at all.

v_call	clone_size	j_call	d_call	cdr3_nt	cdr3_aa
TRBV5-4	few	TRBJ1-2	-	TGTGCCAGCTCTCCCTGGACAGACTATGGCTACACCTTC	CASSPWTDYGYTF
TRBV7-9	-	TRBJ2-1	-	TGTTCCAGCACCGAGCGGTACAATGAGCAGTTCTTC	CSSTERYNEQFF
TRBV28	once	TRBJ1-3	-	TGTGCCAGCAGTTTATGGGGCGGGGACGGAGGAAACACCATATATTTT	CASSLWGGDGGNTIYF
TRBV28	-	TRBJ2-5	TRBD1	TGTGCCAGCAGTCCAGGACAGGGGAGGTCGGAGACCCAGTACTTC	CASSPGQGRSETQYF
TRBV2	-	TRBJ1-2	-	TGTGCCAGCAGTGAGAATCCAGGCCGCCGTTCTGGCTACACCTTC	CASSENPGRRSGYTF
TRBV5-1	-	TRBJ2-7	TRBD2	TGCGCCAGCAGCCAGGGACTAGCGGGAATCTCCGAGCAGTACTTC	CASSQGLAGISEQYF
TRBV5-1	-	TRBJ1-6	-	TGCGCCAGCAGCTTATCCGGAGGACAGTATAATTCACCCCTCCACTTT	CASSLSGGQYNSPLHF
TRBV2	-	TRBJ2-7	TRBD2	TGTGCCAGCAGTGCAGGACTAGCGCGTCCCTACGAGCAGTACTTC	CASSAGLARPYEQYF
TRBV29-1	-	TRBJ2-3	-	TGCAGCGTTGAGTCCGGTTATAGTCGAGATACGCAGTATTTT	CSVESGYSRDTQYF
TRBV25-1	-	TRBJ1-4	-	TGTGCCAGCAGTGAAGCCGGGATGGATGAAAAACTGTTTTTT	CASSEAGMDEKLFF
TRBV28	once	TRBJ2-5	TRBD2	TGTGCCAGCAGTTTCCGGCTAGCGGGAGGGGAGACCCAGTACTTC	CASSFRLAGGETQYF
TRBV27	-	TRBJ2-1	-	TGTGCCAGCAGTTTAAACAGGCAAACCTACAATGAGCAGTTCTTC	CASSLNRQTYNEQFF
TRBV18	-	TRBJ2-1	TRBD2	TGTGCCAGCTCACCACGGGCTTCTAGCGGATCCTACAATGAGCAGTTCTTC	CASSPRASSGSYNEQFF
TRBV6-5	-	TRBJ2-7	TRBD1	TGTGCCAGCAGTTACGGACAGGGTAATCGTTACGAGCAGTACTTC	CASSYGQGNRYEQYF
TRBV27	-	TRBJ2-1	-	TGTGCCGGCAGTCAGGACAATGAGCAGTTCTTC	CAGSQDNEQFF
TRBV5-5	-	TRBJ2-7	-	TGTGCCAGCAGCCCGGTGGGACTCGGCTCCTACGAGCAGTACTTC	CASSPVGLGSYEQYF
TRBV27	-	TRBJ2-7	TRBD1	TGTGCCAGCAGTTTATCGGGGACAGGGATACCCTACGAGCAGTACTTC	CASSLSGTGIPYEQYF
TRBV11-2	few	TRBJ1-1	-	TGTGCCAGCAGCTTAGATTCCGCAGGGGCAGGTTCGGAAGCTTTCTTT	CASSLDSAGAGSEAFF
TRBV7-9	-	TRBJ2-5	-	TGTGCCAGCATGAGACAGGGCGGAGGGGAGACCCAGTACTTC	CASMRQGGGETQYF
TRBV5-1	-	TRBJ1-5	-	TGCGCCAGCAGCCCCGGTGGGGGCAAGGATCAGCCCCAGCATTTT	CASSPGGGKDQPQHF
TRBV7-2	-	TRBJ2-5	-	TGTGCCAGCAGCTTTTTTGGGCCACAAGAGACCCAGTACTTC	CASSFFGPQETQYF
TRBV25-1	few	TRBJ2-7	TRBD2	TGTGCCAGCAGTGGTTCCTTCAGTCTAGCGGGAGAAGGGGAGCAGTACTTC	CASSGSFSLAGEGEQYF
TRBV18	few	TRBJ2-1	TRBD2	TGTGCCAGCTCACCTCGCGGACTAGCGGGAGGGAATGAGCAGTTCTTC	CASSPRGLAGGNEQFF
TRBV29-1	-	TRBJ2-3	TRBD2	TGCAGCGTTGGCAACCTAGCGGGGGGTAGCACAGATACGCAGTATTTT	CSVGNLAGGSTDTQYF
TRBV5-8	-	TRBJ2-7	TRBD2	TGTGCCAGCAGCTTAGGGACTAGCGAAACCTACGAGCAGTACTTC	CASSLGTSETYEQYF
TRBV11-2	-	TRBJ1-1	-	TGTGCCAGCAGCCCAATGGACAGTAAGAACACTGAAGCTTTCTTT	CASSPMDSKNTEAFF
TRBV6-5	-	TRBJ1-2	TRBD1	TGTGCCAGCACCCGTAGGGGCAGGGGGCATCATGGCTACACCTTC	CASTRRGRGHHGYTF
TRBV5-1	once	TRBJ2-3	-	TGCGCCAGCAGCTTGGCCCAGGGTAAAGATACGCAGTATTTT	CASSLAQGKDTQYF
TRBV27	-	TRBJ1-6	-	TGTGCCAGCAAAGGACGGTCGGGGTTCACCTCCTATAATTCACCCCTCCACTTT	CASKGRSGFTSYNSPLHF
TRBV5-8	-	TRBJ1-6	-	TGTGCCACCACGGCACAGGGTTATAATTCACCCCTCCACTTT	CATTAQGYNSPLHF
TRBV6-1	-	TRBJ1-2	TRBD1	TGTGCCAGCAGGGACAGGGAAAACTATGGCTACACCTTC	CASRDRENYGYTF
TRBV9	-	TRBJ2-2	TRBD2	TGTGCCAGCAGCGTAGGGAGCGGGAGGAACGCCGGGGAGCTGTTTTTT	CASSVGSGRNAGELFF
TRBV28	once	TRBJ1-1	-	TGTGCCAGCAGTTCCCCCCAGGGGACGGGCACTGAAGCTTTCTTT	CASSSPQGTGTEAFF
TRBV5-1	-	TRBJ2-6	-	TGCGCCAGCAGCTTGACAGGGTTCTCCGGTTCTGGGGCCAACGTCCTGACTTTC	CASSLTGFSGSGANVLTF
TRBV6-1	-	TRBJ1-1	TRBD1	TGTGCCAGCCTTAGGGACAGGGCAGAAGCTTTCTTT	CASLRDRAEAFF
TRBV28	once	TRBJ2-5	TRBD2	TGTGCCAGCAGTTTACCCGGGGGGCAAGAGACCCAGTACTTC	CASSLPGGQETQYF
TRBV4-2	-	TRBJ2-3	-	TGTGCCAGCAGCCAAGATCCTAGCGGCACAGATACGCAGTATTTT	CASSQDPSGTDTQYF
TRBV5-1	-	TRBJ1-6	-	TGCGCCAGCAGTCAGGGGCAGTCGGATTCACCCCTCCACTTT	CASSQGQSDSPLHF
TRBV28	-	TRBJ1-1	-	TGTGCCAGCAGTTTAGGGCAGGGATCAGAAGCTTTCTTT	CASSLGQGSEAFF
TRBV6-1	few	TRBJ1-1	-	TGTGCCAGCAGTGTGACAGACTACACTGAAGCTTTCTTT	CASSVTDYTEAFF
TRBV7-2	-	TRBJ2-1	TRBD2	TGTGCCAGCAAGGGGACTAGCGGAGCCTTTTTGGGGTTCTTC	CASKGTSGAFLGFF
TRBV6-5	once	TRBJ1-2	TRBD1	TGTGCCAGCACCTTGGGACAGGGAATTGGCTACACCTTC	CASTLGQGIGYTF
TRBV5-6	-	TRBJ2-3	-	TGTGCCAGCAGCTCCTCCGCGCGCACAGATACGCAGTATTTT	CASSSSARTDTQYF
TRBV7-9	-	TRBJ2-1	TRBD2	TGTGCCAGCAGCACATATAGCGGGAATTTGGGTGAGCAGTTCTTC	CASSTYSGNLGEQFF
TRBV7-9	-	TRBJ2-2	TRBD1	TGTGCCAGCAGCCTTACAGGGGTCACCGGGGAGCTGTTTTTT	CASSLTGVTGELFF
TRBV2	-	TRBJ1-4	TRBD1	TGTGCCAGCAGTGAAGCACAGGGGGTGGGAAAACTGTTTTTT	CASSEAQGVGKLFF
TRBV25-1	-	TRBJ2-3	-	TGTGCCAGCAGCAAACTAGTGACTAGCACAGATACGCAGTATTTT	CASSKLVTSTDTQYF
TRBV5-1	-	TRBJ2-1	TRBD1	TGCGCCAGCAGCTGGACAGGGTCCTCCTACAATGAGCAGTTCTTC	CASSWTGSSYNEQFF
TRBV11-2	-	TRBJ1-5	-	TGTGCCAGCAGCCTGGGACGGGAGTTCAATCAGCCCCAGCATTTT	CASSLGREFNQPQHF
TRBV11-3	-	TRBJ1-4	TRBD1	TGTGCCAGCAGCGCTAGGGACAGAGGTAATGAAAAACTGTTTTTT	CASSARDRGNEKLFF
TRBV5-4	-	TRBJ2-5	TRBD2	TGTGCCAGCAGCTCCTCTAGCGGGAGTGGAGAGACCCAGTACTTC	CASSSSSGSGETQYF
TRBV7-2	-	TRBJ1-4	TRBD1	TGTGCCAGCAGCTACCTCCAGGGACAGGGGGCAACTAATGAAAAACTGTTTTTT	CASSYLQGQGATNEKLFF
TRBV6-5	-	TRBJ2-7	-	TGTGCCAGCAGTTACACCCCCGGGACACCCTACGAGCAGTACTTC	CASSYTPGTPYEQYF
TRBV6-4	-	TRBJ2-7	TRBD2	TGTGCCAGTCCGGGACTAGAAGATGGGGTGGAGTACGAGCAGTACTTC	CASPGLEDGVEYEQYF
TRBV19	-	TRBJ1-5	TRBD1	TGTGCCAGTAGTTCGGGACAGGGAGCGAATCAGCCCCAGCATTTT	CASSSGQGANQPQHF